Listed below are T cell receptor beta chains from one sample, sequenced in a study of T cell repertoires in cytomegalovirus infection. TCRdb re-analysed the reads in MiXCR, keeping a single row per CDR3 protein. The data contain some 300,000 distinct CDR3 sequences, 15% to 20% of them seen just once; the ten biggest clones take up about 12%. Sequenced material: PBMCs. The receptors originated from a human donor in good health (CMV status not recorded). Some clones in this sample may be carry-over from other donors' samples. CDR3s include the opening cysteine and the closing phenylalanine or tryptophan. D genes are given only for firm matches. Some rows mark clone size as missing; the rest say once, few, many or name a class of expanded clone.

J gene: TRBJ1-5; D gene: NA; V gene: TRBV20-1; CDR3 length: 13; clone size: NA; CDR3 DNA: TGCAGTGCTAGATTCGGGATATATCAGCCCCAGCATTTT; CDR3 protein: CSARFGIYQPQHF
J gene: TRBJ1-2; D gene: NA; V gene: TRBV28; CDR3 length: 16; clone size: NA; CDR3 DNA: TGTGCCAGCAGTTTAGGGGTCAGAGCTGATAACTATGGCTACACCTTC; CDR3 protein: CASSLGVRADNYGYTF
J gene: TRBJ1-1; D gene: NA; V gene: TRBV20-1; CDR3 length: 12; clone size: few; CDR3 DNA: TGCAGTGCTAGGTCCCAGGGTTTTGGACTGGGCTTT; CDR3 protein: CSARSQGFGLGF
J gene: TRBJ2-1; D gene: NA; V gene: TRBV4-1; CDR3 length: 13; clone size: NA; CDR3 DNA: TGCGCCAGCGGCCACGAGCAGGGGAATGAGCAGTTCTTC; CDR3 protein: CASGHEQGNEQFF
J gene: TRBJ1-1; D gene: NA; V gene: TRBV2; CDR3 length: 12; clone size: NA; CDR3 DNA: TGTGCCAGCAGTGTGATGAACACTGAAGCTTTCTTT; CDR3 protein: CASSVMNTEAFF
J gene: TRBJ1-1; D gene: NA; V gene: TRBV6-2/TRBV6-3; CDR3 length: 13; clone size: many; CDR3 DNA: TGTGCCAGCAGTTATGTAGGTTCGACTGAAGCTTTCTTT; CDR3 protein: CASSYVGSTEAFF
J gene: TRBJ2-5; D gene: TRBD2; V gene: TRBV20-1; CDR3 length: 15; clone size: few; CDR3 DNA: TGCAGTGCTCACCAAGCGGGGGTTACGGAAGAGACCCAGTACTTC; CDR3 protein: CSAHQAGVTEETQYF
J gene: TRBJ1-2; D gene: TRBD1; V gene: TRBV27; CDR3 length: 18; clone size: few; CDR3 DNA: TGTGCCAGCAGTCCACTACTACAGGGGGCCAGGAGTAACTATGGCTACACCTTC; CDR3 protein: CASSPLLQGARSNYGYTF
J gene: TRBJ2-5; D gene: TRBD2; V gene: TRBV20-1; CDR3 length: 14; clone size: few; CDR3 DNA: TGCAGTGCTTTCACTAGCGGGGGGCTGGGGACCCAGTACTTC; CDR3 protein: CSAFTSGGLGTQYF
J gene: TRBJ1-2; D gene: NA; V gene: TRBV7-2; CDR3 length: 13; clone size: many; CDR3 DNA: TGTGCCAGCAGCATACAGGGTTCTAGCGGCTACACCTTC; CDR3 protein: CASSIQGSSGYTF
J gene: TRBJ1-1; D gene: NA; V gene: TRBV28; CDR3 length: 13; clone size: NA; CDR3 DNA: TGTGCCAGCACCTCACGGGAGAACACTGAAGCTTTCTTT; CDR3 protein: CASTSRENTEAFF
J gene: TRBJ2-4; D gene: NA; V gene: TRBV7-2; CDR3 length: 18; clone size: many; CDR3 DNA: TGTGCCAGCAGCCCCGGACCCTTGCTTAGGGATCCCAAAAACATTCAGTACTTC; CDR3 protein: CASSPGPLLRDPKNIQYF
J gene: TRBJ1-1; D gene: NA; V gene: TRBV19; CDR3 length: 13; clone size: NA; CDR3 DNA: TGTGCCATCTACGGGTCCATGAACACTGAAGCTTTCTTT; CDR3 protein: CAIYGSMNTEAFF
J gene: TRBJ1-2; D gene: NA; V gene: TRBV7-2; CDR3 length: 13; clone size: NA; CDR3 DNA: TGTGCCAGCAGCTTAGGTTTCGGGAATGGCTACACCTTC; CDR3 protein: CASSLGFGNGYTF
J gene: TRBJ2-7; D gene: NA; V gene: TRBV2; CDR3 length: 15; clone size: few; CDR3 DNA: TGTGCCAGCAGTGTTGGGTGGGGAGAGGCCTACGAGCAGTACTTC; CDR3 protein: CASSVGWGEAYEQYF
J gene: TRBJ2-1; D gene: TRBD2; V gene: TRBV20-1; CDR3 length: 15; clone size: NA; CDR3 DNA: TGCGGGTTGAGCGGGGGTCCTAGCTCCTACAATGAGCAGTTCTTC; CDR3 protein: CGLSGGPSSYNEQFF
J gene: TRBJ2-7; D gene: TRBD1; V gene: TRBV5-1; CDR3 length: 14; clone size: once; CDR3 DNA: TGCGCCAGCAGCTCGATCCCGACAGGGCGTGAGCAGCACTTC; CDR3 protein: CASSSIPTGREQHF
J gene: TRBJ2-3; D gene: TRBD2; V gene: TRBV7-2; CDR3 length: 16; clone size: many; CDR3 DNA: TGTGCCAGCAGCTCCGGGACTAGCGGGGTCTTGGATACGCAGTATTTT; CDR3 protein: CASSSGTSGVLDTQYF
J gene: TRBJ1-5; D gene: NA; V gene: TRBV28; CDR3 length: 14; clone size: few; CDR3 DNA: TGTGCCAGCAGTTTATCGCCAGGAGGGTCGCCCCAGCATTTT; CDR3 protein: CASSLSPGGSPQHF
J gene: TRBJ2-1; D gene: NA; V gene: TRBV20-1; CDR3 length: 15; clone size: NA; CDR3 DNA: TGCAGTGCCCCACGAGGCGGGGGCACCTACAATGAGCAGTTCTTC; CDR3 protein: CSAPRGGGTYNEQFF
J gene: TRBJ2-5; D gene: NA; V gene: TRBV5-1; CDR3 length: 15; clone size: NA; CDR3 DNA: TGCGCCAGCAGCTTGCGCGCTCCGACACAAGAGACCCAGTACTTC; CDR3 protein: CASSLRAPTQETQYF
J gene: TRBJ2-3; D gene: TRBD2; V gene: TRBV7-2; CDR3 length: 16; clone size: many; CDR3 DNA: TGTGCCAGCAGCCTGACTAGCGGGGTTCGCGGAGATACGCAGTATTTT; CDR3 protein: CASSLTSGVRGDTQYF
J gene: TRBJ2-7; D gene: TRBD2; V gene: TRBV15; CDR3 length: 13; clone size: NA; CDR3 DNA: TGTGCCACCAGCAGAGAGGGAGGGTACGAGCAGTACTTC; CDR3 protein: CATSREGGYEQYF
J gene: TRBJ1-3; D gene: NA; V gene: TRBV7-2; CDR3 length: 16; clone size: many; CDR3 DNA: TGTGCCAGCAGCTTAGCGCCGCCGGGAACTGGAAACACCATATATTTT; CDR3 protein: CASSLAPPGTGNTIYF
J gene: TRBJ2-1; D gene: NA; V gene: TRBV7-2; CDR3 length: 14; clone size: many; CDR3 DNA: TGTGCCAGCAGCTTTGACAAGTCCTACAATGAGCAGTTCTTC; CDR3 protein: CASSFDKSYNEQFF
J gene: TRBJ1-5; D gene: TRBD1; V gene: TRBV4-3; CDR3 length: 16; clone size: few; CDR3 DNA: TGCGCCAGCAGCCAAGGGGTCGACAGGGGGGTTTTGCCCCAGCATTTT; CDR3 protein: CASSQGVDRGVLPQHF
J gene: TRBJ2-7; D gene: TRBD1; V gene: TRBV7-2; CDR3 length: 15; clone size: many; CDR3 DNA: TGTGCCAGCAGCTTCGAGGGACAGACAACCTACGAGCAGTACTTC; CDR3 protein: CASSFEGQTTYEQYF
J gene: TRBJ2-3; D gene: TRBD2; V gene: TRBV6-1; CDR3 length: 15; clone size: many; CDR3 DNA: TGTGCCAGCAGCGGGCGGGGGGGCCCTGCAGATACGCAGTATTTT; CDR3 protein: CASSGRGGPADTQYF
J gene: TRBJ1-6; D gene: NA; V gene: TRBV20-1; CDR3 length: 14; clone size: few; CDR3 DNA: TGCAGTGCTAGAGATCGGGACTTACAATCACCCCTCCACTTT; CDR3 protein: CSARDRDLQSPLHF
J gene: TRBJ2-1; D gene: TRBD2; V gene: TRBV7-8; CDR3 length: 17; clone size: many; CDR3 DNA: TGTGCCAGCAGCTTGGGTGGAGCGGGGGGCTCCTACAATGAGCAGTTCTTC; CDR3 protein: CASSLGGAGGSYNEQFF
J gene: TRBJ2-7; D gene: NA; V gene: TRBV18; CDR3 length: 18; clone size: few; CDR3 DNA: TGTGCCAGCTCCTATCGCCCCGCGCGGGGCCTTCGCCCCTACGAGCAGTACTTC; CDR3 protein: CASSYRPARGLRPYEQYF
J gene: TRBJ2-1; D gene: TRBD1; V gene: TRBV6-1; CDR3 length: 11; clone size: many; CDR3 DNA: TGTGCCTCAGGGACAGATTTTTTGTGGTTCTTC; CDR3 protein: CASGTDFLWFF
J gene: TRBJ2-1; D gene: NA; V gene: TRBV14; CDR3 length: 15; clone size: NA; CDR3 DNA: TGTGCCAGCAGCCAAGGGCAGGGTCTCTACAATGAGCAGTTCTTC; CDR3 protein: CASSQGQGLYNEQFF
J gene: TRBJ2-7; D gene: TRBD1; V gene: TRBV10-3; CDR3 length: 13; clone size: NA; CDR3 DNA: TGTGCCATCAGTCCAACTACAGGGGGCGAGCAGTACTTC; CDR3 protein: CAISPTTGGEQYF
J gene: TRBJ1-1; D gene: NA; V gene: TRBV6-1; CDR3 length: 14; clone size: many; CDR3 DNA: TGTGCCAGCCACCCGCCCGCAGGCTACCAAGAAGCTTTCTTT; CDR3 protein: CASHPPAGYQEAFF
J gene: TRBJ2-5; D gene: NA; V gene: TRBV6-1; CDR3 length: 13; clone size: many; CDR3 DNA: TGTGCCAGCAGTCTTACAGTGCAAGAGACCCAGTACTTC; CDR3 protein: CASSLTVQETQYF
J gene: TRBJ1-2; D gene: NA; V gene: TRBV6-5; CDR3 length: 15; clone size: NA; CDR3 DNA: TGTGCCAGCAGTTATATAACCGGAGGGTTCTATGGCTACACCTTC; CDR3 protein: CASSYITGGFYGYTF
J gene: TRBJ2-7; D gene: NA; V gene: TRBV20-1; CDR3 length: 14; clone size: NA; CDR3 DNA: TGCAGTGCTAGGCCCAGACAGCCCTCCTACGAGCAGTACTTC; CDR3 protein: CSARPRQPSYEQYF
J gene: TRBJ1-4; D gene: NA; V gene: TRBV20-1; CDR3 length: 15; clone size: NA; CDR3 DNA: TGCAGTGCCCGTCCCGGCAACACCCCGTATGAAAAACTGTTTTTT; CDR3 protein: CSARPGNTPYEKLFF
J gene: TRBJ2-2; D gene: TRBD1; V gene: TRBV19; CDR3 length: 20; clone size: many; CDR3 DNA: TGTGCCAGTAGTACAGACCCCCCGGGACAGGGGATTTCGGTGTCCGGGGAGCTGTTTTTT; CDR3 protein: CASSTDPPGQGISVSGELFF
J gene: TRBJ2-3; D gene: TRBD1; V gene: TRBV18; CDR3 length: 17; clone size: NA; CDR3 DNA: TGTGCCAGCTCAATCGGACAGGGACCCCTTAGCACAGATACGCAGTATTTT; CDR3 protein: CASSIGQGPLSTDTQYF
J gene: TRBJ2-7; D gene: TRBD2; V gene: TRBV7-2; CDR3 length: 13; clone size: many; CDR3 DNA: TGTGCCAGCGGGGGGGGGGGGAGGGGCGAGCAGTACTTC; CDR3 protein: CASGGGGRGEQYF
J gene: TRBJ1-2; D gene: NA; V gene: TRBV20-1; CDR3 length: 13; clone size: many; CDR3 DNA: TGCAGTGCTAGAGGCGGACAGAACTATGGCTACACCTTC; CDR3 protein: CSARGGQNYGYTF
J gene: TRBJ2-3; D gene: TRBD1; V gene: TRBV24-1; CDR3 length: 15; clone size: NA; CDR3 DNA: TGTGCCACCAGTATTGACAGGGGTTACACAGATACGCAGTATTTT; CDR3 protein: CATSIDRGYTDTQYF
J gene: TRBJ1-3; D gene: NA; V gene: TRBV6-1; CDR3 length: 13; clone size: NA; CDR3 DNA: TGTGCCAGCACAGGGACCTCTGGAAACACCATATATTTT; CDR3 protein: CASTGTSGNTIYF
J gene: TRBJ2-7; D gene: NA; V gene: TRBV7-2; CDR3 length: 13; clone size: many; CDR3 DNA: TGTGCCAGCAGCTTATCCGGGGACTACGAGCAGTACTTC; CDR3 protein: CASSLSGDYEQYF